This TCR beta chain was recorded in a study of beta chain features in type 1 diabetes. Overall study results and limits: Among type 1 diabetes patients, VDJ junctions had fewer insertions and more deletions. Moderate but significant shortening of TCRB CDR3s was recorded in all four CD4+ subsets from Type 1 diabetes patients.

This CDR3 contains 14 residues. The germline V and J ends were trimmed by 3 bases and 3 bases, with 9 bases remaining between them. Germline values: CDR1 SNHLY, CDR2 FYNNEI. The whole isolated RNA underwent reverse transcription, so sequencing captured expressed TCRB transcripts. Method: immunoSEQ multiplex PCR; TCRdb's copy keeps in-frame clones and lacks some. Of some 160,000 clones detected, approximately 10% appear once; the ten largest clones hold roughly 0.7%. This clone was counted between two and nine times. Its antigen is undetermined. This sequence joins TRBV2 and TRBJ2-1; D ambiguous. The sequence derives from a woman between 25 and 40 years old with type 1 diabetes. Material: central memory CD4+ T cells from blood. Here the CDR3 DNA reads TGTGCCAGCAGTGAGTTGGTAGACTACAATGAGCAGTTCTTC. This translates into CASSELVDYNEQFF.